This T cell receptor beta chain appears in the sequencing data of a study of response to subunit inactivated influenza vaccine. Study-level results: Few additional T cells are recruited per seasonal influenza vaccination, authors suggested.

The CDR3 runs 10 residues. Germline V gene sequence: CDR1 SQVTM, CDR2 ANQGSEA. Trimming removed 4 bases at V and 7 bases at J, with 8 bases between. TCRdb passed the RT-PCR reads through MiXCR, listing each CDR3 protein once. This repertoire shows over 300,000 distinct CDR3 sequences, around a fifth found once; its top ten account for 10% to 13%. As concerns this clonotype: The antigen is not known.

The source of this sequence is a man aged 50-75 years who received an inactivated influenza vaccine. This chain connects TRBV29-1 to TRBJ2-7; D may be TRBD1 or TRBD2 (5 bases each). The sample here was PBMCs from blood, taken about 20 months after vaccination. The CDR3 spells CSVAGTEQYF. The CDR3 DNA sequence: TGCAGCGTTGCGGGGACGGAGCAGTACTTC.